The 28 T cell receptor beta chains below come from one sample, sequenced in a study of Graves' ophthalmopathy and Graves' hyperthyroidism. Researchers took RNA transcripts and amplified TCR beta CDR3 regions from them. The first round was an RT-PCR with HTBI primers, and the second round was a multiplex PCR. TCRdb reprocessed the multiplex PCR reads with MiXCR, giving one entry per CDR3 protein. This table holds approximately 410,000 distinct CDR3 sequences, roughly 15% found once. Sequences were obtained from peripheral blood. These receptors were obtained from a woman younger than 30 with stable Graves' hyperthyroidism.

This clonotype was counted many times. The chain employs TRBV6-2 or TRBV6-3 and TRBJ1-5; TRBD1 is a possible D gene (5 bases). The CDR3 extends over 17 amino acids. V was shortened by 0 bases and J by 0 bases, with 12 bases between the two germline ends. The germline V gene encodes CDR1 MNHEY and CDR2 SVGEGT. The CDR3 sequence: CASSYSEGRYSNQPQHF. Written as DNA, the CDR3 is TGTGCCAGCAGTTACTCGGAGGGGCGGTATAGCAATCAGCCCCAGCATTTT.

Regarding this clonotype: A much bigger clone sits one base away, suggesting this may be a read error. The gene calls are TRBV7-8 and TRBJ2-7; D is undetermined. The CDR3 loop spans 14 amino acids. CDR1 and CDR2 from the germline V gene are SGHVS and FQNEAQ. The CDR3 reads CASSYPDGTYKQYF. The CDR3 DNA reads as TGTGCCAGCAGCTACCCGGACGGAACCTACAAGCAGTACTTC.

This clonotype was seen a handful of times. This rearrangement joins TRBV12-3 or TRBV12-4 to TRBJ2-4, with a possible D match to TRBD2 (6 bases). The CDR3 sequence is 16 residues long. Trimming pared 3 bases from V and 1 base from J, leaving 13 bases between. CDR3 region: CASSLGLREAKNIQYF. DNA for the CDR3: TGTGCCAGCAGTTTGGGACTCCGGGAGGCCAAAAACATTCAGTACTTC.

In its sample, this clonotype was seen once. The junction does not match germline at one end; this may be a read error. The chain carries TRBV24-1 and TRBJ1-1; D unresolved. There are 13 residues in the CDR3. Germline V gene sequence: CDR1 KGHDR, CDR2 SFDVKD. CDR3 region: CATSDLGNTDAFF. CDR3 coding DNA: TGTGCCACCAGTGATCTAGGGAACACTGATGCTTTCTTT.

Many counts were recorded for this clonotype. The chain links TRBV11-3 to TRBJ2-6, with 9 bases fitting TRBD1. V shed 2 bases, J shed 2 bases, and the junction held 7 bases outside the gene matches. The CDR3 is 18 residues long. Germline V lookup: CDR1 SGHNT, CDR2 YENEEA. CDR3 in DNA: TGTGCCAGCAGCTTAAAAGGGACAGGGCTTACTGGGGCCAACGTCCTGACTTTC. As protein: CASSLKGTGLTGANVLTF.

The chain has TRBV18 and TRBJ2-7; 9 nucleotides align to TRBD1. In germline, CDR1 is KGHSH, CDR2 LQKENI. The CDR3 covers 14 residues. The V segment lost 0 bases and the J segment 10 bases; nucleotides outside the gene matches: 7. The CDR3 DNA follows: TGTGCCAGCTCACCACCGGGACAGGGAAAGATTCAGTACTTC. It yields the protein CASSPPGQGKIQYF.

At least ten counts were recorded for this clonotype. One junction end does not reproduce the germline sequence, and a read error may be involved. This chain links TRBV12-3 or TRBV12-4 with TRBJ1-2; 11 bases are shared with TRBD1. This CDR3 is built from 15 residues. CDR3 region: CASSLIGQGAGGNTF. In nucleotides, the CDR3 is TGTGCCAGCAGTTTAATTGGACAGGGGGCTGGTGGCAACACCTTC.

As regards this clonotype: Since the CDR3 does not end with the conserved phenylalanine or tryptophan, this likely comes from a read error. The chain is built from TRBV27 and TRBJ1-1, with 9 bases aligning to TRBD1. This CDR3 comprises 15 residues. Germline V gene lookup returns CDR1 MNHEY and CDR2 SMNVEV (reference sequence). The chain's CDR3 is CASSLGGQGTTEAFL. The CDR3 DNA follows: TGTGCTAGCAGTTTAGGGGGACAGGGAACGACTGAAGCTTTCTTG.

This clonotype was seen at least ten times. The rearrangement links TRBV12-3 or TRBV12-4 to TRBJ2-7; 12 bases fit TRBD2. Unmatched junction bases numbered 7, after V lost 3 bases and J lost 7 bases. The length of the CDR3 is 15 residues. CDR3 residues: CASSLASGGAYEQYF. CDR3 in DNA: TGTGCCAGCAGTTTGGCTAGCGGGGGGGCATATGAGCAGTACTTC.

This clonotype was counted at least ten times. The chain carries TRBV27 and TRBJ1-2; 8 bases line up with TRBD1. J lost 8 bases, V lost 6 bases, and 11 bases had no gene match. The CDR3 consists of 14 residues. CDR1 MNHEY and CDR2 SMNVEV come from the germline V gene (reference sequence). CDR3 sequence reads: CASRPQGAPRGYTF. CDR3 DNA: TGTGCCAGCAGGCCTCAGGGGGCGCCTAGAGGCTACACCTTC.

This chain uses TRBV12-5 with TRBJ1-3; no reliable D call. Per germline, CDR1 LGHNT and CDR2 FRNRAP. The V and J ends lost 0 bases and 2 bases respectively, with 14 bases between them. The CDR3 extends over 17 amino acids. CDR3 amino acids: CASGLVDGLGAGNTIYF. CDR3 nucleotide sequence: TGTGCTAGTGGTTTGGTTGACGGACTCGGAGCTGGAAACACCATATATTTT.

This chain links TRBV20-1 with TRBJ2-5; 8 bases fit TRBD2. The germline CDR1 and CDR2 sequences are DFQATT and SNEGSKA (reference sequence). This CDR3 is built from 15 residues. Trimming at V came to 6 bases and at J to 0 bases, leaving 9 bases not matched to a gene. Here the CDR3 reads CSAHHSGNYQETQYF. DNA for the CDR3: TGCAGTGCACATCATAGCGGGAACTACCAAGAGACCCAGTACTTC.

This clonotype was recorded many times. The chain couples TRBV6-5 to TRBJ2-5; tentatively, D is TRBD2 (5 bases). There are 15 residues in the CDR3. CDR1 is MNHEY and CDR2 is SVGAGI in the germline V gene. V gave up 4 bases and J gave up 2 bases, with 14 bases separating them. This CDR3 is CASSWGGAEQETQYF. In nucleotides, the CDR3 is TGTGCCAGCAGTTGGGGTGGAGCGGAGCAAGAGACCCAGTACTTC.

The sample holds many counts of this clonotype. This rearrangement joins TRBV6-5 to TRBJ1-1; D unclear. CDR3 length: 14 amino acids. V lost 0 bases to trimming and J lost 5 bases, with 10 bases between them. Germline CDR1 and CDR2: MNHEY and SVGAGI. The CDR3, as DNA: TGTGCCAGCAGTTACTCCTATCCGAGTACTGAAGCTTTCTTT. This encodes CASSYSYPSTEAFF.

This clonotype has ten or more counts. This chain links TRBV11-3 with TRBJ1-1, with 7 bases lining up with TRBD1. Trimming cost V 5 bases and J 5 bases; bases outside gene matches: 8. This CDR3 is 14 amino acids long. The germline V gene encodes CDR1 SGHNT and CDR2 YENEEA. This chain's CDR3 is CASSHPTGRTEAFF. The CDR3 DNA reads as TGTGCCAGCAGCCACCCGACAGGGAGAACTGAAGCTTTCTTT.

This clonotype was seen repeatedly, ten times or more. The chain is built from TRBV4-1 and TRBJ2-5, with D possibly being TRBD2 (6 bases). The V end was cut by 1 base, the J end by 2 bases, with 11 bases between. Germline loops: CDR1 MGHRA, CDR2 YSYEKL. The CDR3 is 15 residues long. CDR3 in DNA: TGCGCCAGCAGCCAAGGGGGGGACGGTCAAGAGACCCAGTACTTC. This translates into CASSQGGDGQETQYF.

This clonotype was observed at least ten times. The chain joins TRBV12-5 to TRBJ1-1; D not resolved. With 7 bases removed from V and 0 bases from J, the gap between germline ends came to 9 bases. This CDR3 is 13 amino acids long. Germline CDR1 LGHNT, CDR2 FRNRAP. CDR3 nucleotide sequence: TGTGCTAGTGATCGGCTCATGAACACTGAAGCTTTCTTT. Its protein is CASDRLMNTEAFF.

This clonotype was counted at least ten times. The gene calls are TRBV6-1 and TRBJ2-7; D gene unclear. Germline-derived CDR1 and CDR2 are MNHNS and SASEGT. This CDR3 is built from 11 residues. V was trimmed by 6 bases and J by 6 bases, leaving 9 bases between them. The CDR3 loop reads CASRLETEQYF. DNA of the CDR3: TGTGCCAGCAGGTTGGAGACCGAGCAGTACTTC.

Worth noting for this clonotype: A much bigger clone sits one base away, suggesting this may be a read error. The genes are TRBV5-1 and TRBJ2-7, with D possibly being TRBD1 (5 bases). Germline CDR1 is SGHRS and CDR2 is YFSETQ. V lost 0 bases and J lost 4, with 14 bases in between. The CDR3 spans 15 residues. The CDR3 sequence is CASSLDRMVSYEQYV. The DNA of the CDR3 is TGCGCCAGCAGCTTGGACAGGATGGTATCTTACGAGCAGTACGTC.

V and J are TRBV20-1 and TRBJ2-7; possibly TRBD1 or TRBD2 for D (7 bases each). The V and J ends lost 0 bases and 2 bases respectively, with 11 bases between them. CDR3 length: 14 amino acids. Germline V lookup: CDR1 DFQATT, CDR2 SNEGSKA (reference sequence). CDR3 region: CSARDQGGTYEQYF. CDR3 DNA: TGCAGTGCTAGAGATCAGGGGGGGACCTACGAGCAGTACTTC.

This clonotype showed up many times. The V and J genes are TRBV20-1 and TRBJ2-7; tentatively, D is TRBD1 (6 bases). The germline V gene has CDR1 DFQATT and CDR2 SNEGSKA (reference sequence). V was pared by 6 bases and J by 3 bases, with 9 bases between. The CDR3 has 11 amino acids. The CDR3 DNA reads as TGCAGTGCCCAGGGGAACTACGAGCAGTACTTC. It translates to CSAQGNYEQYF.

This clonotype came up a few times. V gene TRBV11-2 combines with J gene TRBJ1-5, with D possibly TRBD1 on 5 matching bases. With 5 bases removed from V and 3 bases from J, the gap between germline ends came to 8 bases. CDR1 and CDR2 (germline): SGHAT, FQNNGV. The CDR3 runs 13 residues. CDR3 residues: CASSGGVNQPQHF. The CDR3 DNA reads TGTGCCAGCAGCGGGGGGGTCAATCAGCCCCAGCATTTT.

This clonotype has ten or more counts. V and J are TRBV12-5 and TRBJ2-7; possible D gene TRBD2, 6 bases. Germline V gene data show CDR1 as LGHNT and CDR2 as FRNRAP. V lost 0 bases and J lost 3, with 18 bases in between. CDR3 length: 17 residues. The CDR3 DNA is TGTGCTAGTGGTTTGGTACAGTCCCAGCGGGCAGACTACGAGCAGTACTTC. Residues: CASGLVQSQRADYEQYF.

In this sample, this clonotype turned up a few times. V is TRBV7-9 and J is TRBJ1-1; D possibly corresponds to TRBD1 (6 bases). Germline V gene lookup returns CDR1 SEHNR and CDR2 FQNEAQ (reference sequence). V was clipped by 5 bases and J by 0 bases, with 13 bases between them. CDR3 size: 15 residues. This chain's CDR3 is CASSPERGVNTEAFF. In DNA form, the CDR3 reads TGTGCCAGCAGCCCCGAGAGGGGGGTGAACACTGAAGCTTTCTTT.

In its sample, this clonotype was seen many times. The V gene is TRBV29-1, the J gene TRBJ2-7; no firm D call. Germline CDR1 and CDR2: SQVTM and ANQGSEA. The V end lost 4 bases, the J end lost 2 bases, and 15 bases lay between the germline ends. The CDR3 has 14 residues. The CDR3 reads CSVVPPGGPYEQYF. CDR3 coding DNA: TGCAGCGTTGTCCCTCCGGGCGGTCCCTACGAGCAGTACTTC.

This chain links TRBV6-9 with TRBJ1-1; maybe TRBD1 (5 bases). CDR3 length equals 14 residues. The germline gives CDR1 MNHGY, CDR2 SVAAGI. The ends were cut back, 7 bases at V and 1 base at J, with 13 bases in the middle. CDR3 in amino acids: CASTLGQGNTEAFF. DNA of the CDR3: TGTGCCAGCACCCTAGGGCAGGGGAACACTGAAGCTTTCTTT.

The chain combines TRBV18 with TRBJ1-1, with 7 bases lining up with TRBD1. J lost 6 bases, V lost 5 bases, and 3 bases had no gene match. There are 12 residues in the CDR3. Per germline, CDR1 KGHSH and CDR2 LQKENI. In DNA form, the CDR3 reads TGTGCCAGCTCATGGCAGGGGGCTGAAGCTTTCTTT. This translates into CASSWQGAEAFF.

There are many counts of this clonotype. For the CDR3, the DNA is TGTGCCAGCAGTTACCTTCAGGGAGGCAATCAGCCCCAGCATTTT. Protein: CASSYLQGGNQPQHF. This rearrangement joins TRBV6-5 to TRBJ1-5; perhaps TRBD1 as D (5 bases). The CDR3 runs to 15 residues. Trimming removed 2 bases from V and 2 bases from J, with 10 bases in between. The germline gives CDR1 MNHEY, CDR2 SVGAGI.